One sample yielded the 10 T cell receptor beta chains listed below, sequenced in a study of cytomegalovirus exposure and HLA in healthy donors. Clones were read by immunoSEQ multiplex PCR, and TCRdb kept only the in-frame ones, dropping some. The sample includes 120,000 or so clones, about nine tenths of them seen just once. Sequencing was carried out using PBMCs. Every receptor here comes from a man younger than 35 in good health and CMV-seronegative.

The gene calls are TRBV6-5 and TRBJ1-1, with D perhaps TRBD1 (6 bases). The CDR3 is 15 residues long. Germline CDR1 MNHEY, CDR2 SVGAGI. V shed 6 bases and J shed 3 bases, with 17 bases lying between them. The CDR3 reads CASRRLTGWDTEAFF. The CDR3 DNA is TGTGCCAGCAGGAGACTTACAGGGTGGGACACTGAAGCTTTCTTT.

This clone appeared once. The rearrangement joins TRBV11-3 to TRBJ2-7; 8 bases map to TRBD1. There are 14 residues in the CDR3. CDR1 and CDR2 (germline): SGHNT, YENEEA. J was trimmed by 7 bases and V by 5 bases; bases with no gene match: 10. For the CDR3, the DNA is TGTGCCAGCAGCCCGAGGACAGGGCCTGGAGAGCAGTACTTC. As protein: CASSPRTGPGEQYF.

The chain carries TRBV10-3 and TRBJ1-1, with 10 bases that match TRBD1. V dropped 3 bases and J dropped 9; count of bases not matched to a gene: 7. Germline loops: CDR1 ENHRY, CDR2 SYGVKD. CDR3 length: 14 residues. This chain's CDR3 is CAISDMTGGEKAFF. CDR3 bases: TGTGCCATCAGTGACATGACAGGGGGCGAGAAAGCTTTCTTT.

The V gene is TRBV6-4, the J gene TRBJ2-2; 8 bases are shared with TRBD2. The CDR3 is made up of 17 amino acids. J was trimmed by 3 bases and V by 8 bases; bases with no gene match: 14. Per germline, CDR1 MRHNA and CDR2 SNTAGT. CDR3 bases: TGTGCCAGCGGCAGAGAGAGCGGGGGCCCAGACACCGGGGAGCTGTTTTTT. Its protein is CASGRESGGPDTGELFF.

The chain is built from TRBV2 and TRBJ2-5; the match to TRBD1 covers 9 bases. CDR1 and CDR2 (germline): SNHLY, FYNNEI. This CDR3 is 16 amino acids long. The V gene end was trimmed by 3 bases and the J gene end by 5 bases; junction bases not matched to a gene: 10. The CDR3 here is CASSDLVGQGTETQYF. The CDR3 nucleotides read TGTGCCAGCAGTGATCTCGTGGGACAGGGTACGGAGACCCAGTACTTC.

J is TRBJ2-2 and V is TRBV25-1; the match to TRBD1 covers 8 bases. This CDR3 has 17 amino acids. The J segment lost 7 bases and the V segment lost 0 bases, leaving 10 bases of the junction unmatched. Germline V gene lookup returns CDR1 MGHDK and CDR2 SYGVNS. The CDR3 DNA is TGTGCCAGCAGTGAATATTATCACAGGGGGAACGACGGGGAGCTGTTTTTT. It encodes CASSEYYHRGNDGELFF.

Of note for this clone: An end of the junction differs from the germline gene, which may be a read error. The chain employs TRBV5-1 and TRBJ2-1; tentative D call: TRBD2 (6 bases). Germline V lookup: CDR1 SGHRS, CDR2 YFSETQ. This CDR3 is built from 14 residues. CDR3 protein: CASSLGDSFNEQFF. In DNA, the CDR3 is TGCGCCAGCAGCTTGGGGGACTCCTTCAATGAGCAGTTCTTC.

The chain recombines TRBV2 with TRBJ2-5; D is ambiguous. CDR3 length: 14 residues. The germline CDR1 and CDR2 sequences are SNHLY and FYNNEI. V lost 8 bases and J lost 1, with 14 bases in between. The CDR3 nucleotides are TGTGCCAGCCCCTTGGGTACAGCCCAAGAGACCCAGTACTTC. Its translation: CASPLGTAQETQYF.

The chain has TRBV6-5 and TRBJ2-2, with D possibly being TRBD2 (5 bases). The CDR3 is 13 amino acids. Germline CDR1 is MNHEY and CDR2 is SVGAGI. The V gene lost 6 bases and the J gene lost 5 bases, with 10 bases spanning the gap. The CDR3 is CASRRGMTGELFF. The CDR3 DNA follows: TGTGCCAGCAGGAGAGGGATGACCGGGGAGCTGTTTTTT.

V gene TRBV29-1 combines with J gene TRBJ2-1, with 7 bases matching TRBD2. The CDR3 extends over 17 amino acids. The germline CDR1 and CDR2 sequences are SQVTM and ANQGSEA. V lost 0 bases and J lost 0; bases outside the gene matches: 8. The CDR3: CSVEDFGSGGSYNEQFF. The DNA of the CDR3 is TGCAGCGTTGAAGATTTCGGCTCGGGGGGCTCCTACAATGAGCAGTTCTTC.